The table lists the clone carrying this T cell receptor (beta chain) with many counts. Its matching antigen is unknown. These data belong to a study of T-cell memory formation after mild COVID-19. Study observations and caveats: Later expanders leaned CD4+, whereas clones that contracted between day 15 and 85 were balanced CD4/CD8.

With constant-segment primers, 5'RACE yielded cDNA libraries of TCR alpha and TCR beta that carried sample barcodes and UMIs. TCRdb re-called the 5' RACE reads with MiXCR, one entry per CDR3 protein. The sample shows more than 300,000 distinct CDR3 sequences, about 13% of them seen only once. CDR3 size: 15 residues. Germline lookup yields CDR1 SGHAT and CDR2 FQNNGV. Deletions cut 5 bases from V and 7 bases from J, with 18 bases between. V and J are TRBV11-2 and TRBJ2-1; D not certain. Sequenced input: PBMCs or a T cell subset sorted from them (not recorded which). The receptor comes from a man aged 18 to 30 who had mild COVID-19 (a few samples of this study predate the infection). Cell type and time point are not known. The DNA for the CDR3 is TGTGCCAGCAGCCCTGAGAACTCCTTTGGGAATGAGCAGTTCTTC. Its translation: CASSPENSFGNEQFF.